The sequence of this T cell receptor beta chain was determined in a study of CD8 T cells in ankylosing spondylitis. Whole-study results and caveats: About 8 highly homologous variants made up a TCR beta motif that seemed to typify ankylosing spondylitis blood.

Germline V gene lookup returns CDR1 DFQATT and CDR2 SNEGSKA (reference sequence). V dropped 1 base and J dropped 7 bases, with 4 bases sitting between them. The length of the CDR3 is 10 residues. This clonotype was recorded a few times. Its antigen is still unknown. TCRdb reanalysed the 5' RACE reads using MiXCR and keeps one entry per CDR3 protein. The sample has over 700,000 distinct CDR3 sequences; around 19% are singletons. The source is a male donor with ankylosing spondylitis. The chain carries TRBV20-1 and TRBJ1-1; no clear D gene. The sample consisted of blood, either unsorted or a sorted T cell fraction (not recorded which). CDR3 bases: TGCAGTGCTAGAGTGCGTGAAGCTTTCTTT. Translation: CSARVREAFF.